The 10 T cell receptor beta chains below were found in one sample sequenced in a study of T-cell reconstitution after alpha-beta-depleted transplantation in children. TCRbeta library construction was performed incorporating unique molecular identifiers. TCRdb passed the PCR reads through MiXCR, listing each CDR3 protein once. Of roughly 300,000 distinct CDR3 sequences in the sample, 9.9% were seen once. Sequencing used PBMCs from the stem cell graft donor, obtained from the stem cell graft. Receptors originate from a human donor who donated a stem cell graft to a child with SCID.

A few counts support this clonotype. This chain joins TRBV6-1 and TRBJ1-1, with D tentatively TRBD1 (5 bases). The CDR3 extends over 13 amino acids. With 6 bases removed from V and 6 bases from J, the gap between germline ends came to 14 bases. Germline lookup yields CDR1 MNHNS and CDR2 SASEGT. The CDR3 nucleotides are TGTGCCAGCAGCTCCGACGTGGGGGCTGAAGCTTTCTTT. The encoded protein is CASSSDVGAEAFF.

This clonotype was seen at least ten times. The genes are TRBV5-5 and TRBJ2-1; D possibly matches TRBD1 or TRBD2 (5 bases each). V was shortened by 4 bases and J by 4 bases, with 15 bases between the two germline ends. Germline CDR1 reads SGHKS; CDR2 reads YYEKEE (reference sequence). CDR3 length: 15 residues. The CDR3: CASSVIGTEYNEQFF. CDR3 in DNA: TGTGCCAGCAGCGTAATCGGGACGGAATACAATGAGCAGTTCTTC.

This clonotype was found a few times. CDR3 sequence reads: CASSRQLNTEAFF. The CDR3 DNA sequence: TGTGCCAGCAGTAGACAATTGAACACTGAAGCTTTCTTT. V usage is TRBV12-3 or TRBV12-4 and J usage is TRBJ1-1, with no clear D. This CDR3 has 13 residues. Deletions cut 5 bases from V and 0 bases from J, with 7 bases between.

The chain couples TRBV4-1 to TRBJ1-1; the match to TRBD1 covers 7 bases. Germline-derived CDR1 and CDR2 are MGHRA and YSYEKL. The CDR3 totals 16 residues. J gave up 0 bases and V 4 bases, and 8 bases lay outside the gene matches. This chain's CDR3 is CASSPTPGTVNTEAFF. DNA for the CDR3: TGCGCCAGCAGCCCGACCCCCGGGACAGTGAACACTGAAGCTTTCTTT.

This clonotype was seen only a few times. The genes are TRBV9 and TRBJ2-1; TRBD2 is a possible D gene (5 bases). Germline CDR1 reads SGDLS; CDR2 reads YYNGEE. V was trimmed by 0 bases and J by 1 base, leaving 20 bases between them. The CDR3 contains 19 residues. The CDR3 DNA reads TGTGCCAGCAGCGTAGACCCCCCGGTGGGGAGCGGATCCTACAATGAGCAGTTCTTC. It codes for CASSVDPPVGSGSYNEQFF.

This chain joins TRBV20-1 and TRBJ2-3; 13 bases fit TRBD2. From germline, CDR1 is DFQATT and CDR2 SNEGSKA (reference sequence). J gave up 1 base and V 1 base, and 5 bases lay outside the gene matches. The CDR3 is made up of 17 amino acids. The CDR3 sequence: CSARGGLAGSGTDTQYF. CDR3 coding DNA: TGCAGTGCTAGAGGGGGACTAGCGGGGTCGGGCACAGATACGCAGTATTTT.

The CDR3 DNA reads as TGTGCCAGCAGGGGACGGGGAAACCTTGAAGCTTTCTTT. This encodes CASRGRGNLEAFF. The gene calls are TRBV5-6 and TRBJ1-1, with a weak D call TRBD1 (5 bases). V lost 5 bases and J lost 7, with 15 bases in between. Germline V lookup: CDR1 SGHDT, CDR2 YYEEEE. The length of the CDR3 is 13 residues. The variable domain in full, with the rest retrieved from reference TRBV5-6 and TRBJ1-1, is DAGVTQSPTHLIKTRGQQVTLRCSPKSGHDTVSWYQQALGQGPQFIFQYYEEEERQRGNFPDRFSGHQFPNYSSELNVNALLLGDSALYLCASRGRGNLEAFFGQGTRLTVV.

This clonotype appeared a few times. The genes are TRBV5-1 and TRBJ2-7; the D call may be TRBD1 or TRBD2 (5 bases each). V was trimmed by 2 bases and J by 8 bases, leaving 20 bases between them. The CDR3 runs to 15 residues. Germline values: CDR1 SGHRS, CDR2 YFSETQ. This CDR3 reads CASSFTSGTQVKQYF. In DNA form, the CDR3 reads TGCGCCAGCAGCTTTACCTCCGGGACCCAAGTCAAGCAGTACTTC.

V gene TRBV5-1 combines with J gene TRBJ2-5; 8 bases are shared with TRBD1. Looked up from germline, CDR1 is SGHRS and CDR2 is YFSETQ. The CDR3 is 16 residues long. V was clipped by 0 bases and J by 5 bases; unmatched bases: 9. The CDR3 region has the DNA TGCGCCAGCAGCTTGGCCGCGACAGGGGTTATTGAGACCCAGTACTTC. Translating gives CASSLAATGVIETQYF.

The sample holds many counts of this clonotype. V is TRBV5-1 and J is TRBJ2-2; 7 nucleotides align to TRBD1. Germline lookup yields CDR1 SGHRS and CDR2 YFSETQ. Losses at the gene ends were 5 bases for V and 4 bases for J; bases not matched to a gene: 8. The CDR3 has 15 amino acids. Here the CDR3 DNA reads TGCGCCAGCAGTCCCGCGACAGGGATCACCGGGGAGCTGTTTTTT. It specifies CASSPATGITGELFF.